This T cell receptor (beta chain) was identified during a study of blood T cell repertoires in COVID-19. After removal of 6 bases from V and 7 bases from J, the junction contained 9 bases not matched to a gene. In germline, CDR1 is MDHEN, CDR2 SYDVKM. The CDR3 runs 16 residues. Recruits, aged roughly 18 to 95 years, lived in 20 to 30 US areas. Original methodology: Estimation of nucleated cell counts relied on the amplification of reference gene primers. TCRdb's table, derived via immunoSEQ multiplex PCR, lists solely in-frame clones and lacks some. That table supplies the V and J calls and clone size; D and trimming were determined from the DNA. The table includes over 200,000 clones, about 87% detected once.

The clonotype originates from a young man with acute COVID-19. The chain employs TRBV28 and TRBJ1-6; TRBD1 aligns across 10 bases. Material for sequencing was PBMCs or T cells enriched from blood (not recorded which). The CDR3 nucleotides read TGTGCCAGCAGCTCTCCGGGACAGGGGAGGAATTCACCCCTCCACTTT. Residues: CASSSPGQGRNSPLHF.